One T cell receptor beta chain is described in this entry. Its matching antigen is unknown. The entry originates in a study of cytomegalovirus exposure and HLA in healthy donors. Germline V gives CDR1 SGHRS, CDR2 YFSETQ. The length of the CDR3 is 13 residues. V shed 4 bases, J shed 10 bases, and the junction held 5 bases outside the gene matches. The PCR employed 60 Vbeta primers together with 13 Jbeta primers. TCRdb's copy holds only in-frame clones and misses some; the assay was immunoSEQ multiplex PCR. Its listing shows 130,000 to 150,000 clones. General study points: For TCR beta chains, V- and J-gene trimming was later linked to a missense DCLRE1C variant. About 87% or about 30% of the time was how often most TCR beta V segments were productive, according to an earlier analysis.

The V and J genes are TRBV5-1 and TRBJ2-1; TRBD2 agrees at 10 bases. The TCR originated in a middle-aged man in good health and CMV-seronegative. Sequencing was done on a sample of PBMCs. CDR3 sequence (DNA): TGCGCCAGCAGCGTCCTTAGCGGGGGGGAGCAGTTCTTC. Translation gives CASSVLSGGEQFF.